The following is a T cell receptor (beta chain) sequence with its context. This record comes from a study of identical twins. MiXCR, applied by TCRdb to the 5' RACE reads, yields one record per CDR3 protein. The data contain about 690,000 distinct CDR3 sequences, 5.5% to 6.5% of them seen just once; the ten biggest clones take up roughly 1.8%. This CDR3 is 12 amino acids long. V lost 2 bases and J 7 bases, leaving 8 bases between the germline ends. The germline gives CDR1 SGHDN, CDR2 FVKESK. Sample: naive T cells sorted from blood. This clonotype originated in a man in his late teens or twenties in good health. The gene calls are TRBV14 and TRBJ1-1; a weak D match, TRBD1 (6 bases). CDR3 amino acids: CASSQPTGEAFF. The CDR3 DNA is TGTGCCAGCAGCCAACCGACAGGTGAAGCTTTCTTT.